Presented here are 9 T cell receptor beta chains from one specimen sequenced in a study of T-cell reconstitution after alpha-beta-depleted transplantation in children (dated by TCRdb to the mid-2010s). To prepare the library, PCR was applied. The sequencing machine was an Illumina HiSeq 2500. To normalize quantification of the TCRbeta repertoire, the TCR libraries were built with molecular barcoding that relied on unique molecular identifiers. TCRdb applied fastp at Q25 and MiXCR to the public reads, then kept only in-frame beta chains. Identical CDR3 proteins give one entry, which carries the most common genes and DNA. The sample has about 610,000 distinct CDR3 sequences on record, roughly a tenth of them singletons. About 4% of the sample belongs to the ten largest clones. Sample: PBMCs from the stem cell graft donor, taken from the stem cell graft. The receptors were sampled from a human donor who donated a stem cell graft to a child with acute myeloid leukemia.

This clonotype showed up just a few times. V gene TRBV7-2 combines with J gene TRBJ2-1, with 13 bases aligning to TRBD2. Losses at the gene ends were 3 bases for V and 7 bases for J; bases not matched to a gene: 6. This CDR3 has 16 amino acids. CDR1 and CDR2 from the germline V gene are SGHTA and FQGNSA. CDR3 loop: CASSFLSTSGRNEQFF. The CDR3 DNA reads as TGTGCCAGCAGCTTTCTATCGACTAGCGGGAGGAATGAGCAGTTCTTC.

This clonotype was seen at least ten times. The CDR3 DNA reads TGTGCCAGCGGGATACTTAGCGGGAGGTACACCGGGGAGCTGTTTTTT. Translated, it gives CASGILSGRYTGELFF. The chain links TRBV28 to TRBJ2-2; TRBD2 matches at 10 bases. Trimming at V came to 8 bases and at J to 3 bases, leaving 9 bases not matched to a gene. Germline V gene sequence: CDR1 MDHEN, CDR2 SYDVKM. The CDR3 is 16 amino acids. The whole variable domain, filled in from reference TRBV28 and TRBJ2-2, reads DVKVTQSSRYLVKRTGEKVFLECVQDMDHENMFWYRQDPGLGLRLIYFSYDVKMKEKGDIPEGYSVSREKKERFSLILESASTNQTSMYLCASGILSGRYTGELFFGEGSRLTVL.

This clonotype was seen repeatedly, ten times or more. The V and J genes are TRBV12-3 or TRBV12-4 and TRBJ2-3; TRBD2 might be the D (6 bases). Trimming removed 5 bases at V and 6 bases at J, with 21 bases between. The CDR3 spans 16 residues. Here the CDR3 DNA reads TGTGCCAGCAGTGGGGCGCTAGCGATTGTTCTGGATACGCAGTATTTT. It codes for CASSGALAIVLDTQYF.

A few counts support this clonotype. The chain carries TRBV7-3 and TRBJ1-1; D may be TRBD1 (6 bases). Per germline, CDR1 SGHTA and CDR2 FQGTGA. This CDR3 contains 15 residues. Trimming left V 1 base short and J 4 bases short, with 13 bases between. CDR3 bases: TGTGCCAGCAGCTTAAGAGGAGGAGGGGGCACTGAAGCTTTCTTT. Amino acid sequence: CASSLRGGGGTEAFF.

This clonotype appeared a few times. For the CDR3, the DNA is TGCAGTGCCACCGGGACTAGCGTGTACAATGAGCAGTTCTTC. Its protein product is CSATGTSVYNEQFF. The chain joins TRBV20-1 to TRBJ2-1; 10 bases agree with TRBD2. CDR1 is DFQATT, CDR2 SNEGSKA, per germline (reference sequence). The CDR3 totals 14 residues. The ends lost 6 bases at V and 4 bases at J; junction bases unmatched: 6.

The CDR3 DNA reads as TGTGCCAGCAGCTTGGAAACAGGCGCCTACGAGCAGTACTTC. Translating gives CASSLETGAYEQYF. The chain has TRBV5-4 and TRBJ2-7, with a tentative D call TRBD1 (5 bases). Germline V gene data show CDR1 as SGHNT and CDR2 as YYREEE (reference sequence). The CDR3 contains 14 residues. V shed 0 bases and J shed 2 bases, with 9 bases lying between them. The variable domain in full, with the rest retrieved from reference TRBV5-4 and TRBJ2-7, is ETGVTQSPTHLIKTRGQQVTLRCSSQSGHNTVSWYQQALGQGPQFIFQYYREEENGRGNFPPRFSGLQFPNYSSELNVNALELDDSALYLCASSLETGAYEQYFGPGTRLTVT.

This clonotype was seen repeatedly, ten times or more. The chain has TRBV4-3 and TRBJ2-3, with TRBD2 matching over 11 bases. In germline, CDR1 is LGHNA, CDR2 YSLEER. This CDR3 has 16 residues. The trim removed 1 base at V and 4 bases at J, leaving 4 bases unmatched. Here the CDR3 reads CASSQGLAGGSDTQYF. CDR3 coding DNA: TGCGCCAGCAGCCAAGGGCTAGCGGGAGGTTCAGATACGCAGTATTTT.

The chain links TRBV29-1 to TRBJ2-3, with a tentative D call TRBD1 (5 bases). CDR1 is SQVTM, CDR2 ANQGSEA, per germline. Trimming took off 3 bases at V and 2 bases at J, with 9 bases between the two ends. The CDR3 sequence is 13 residues long. CDR3 protein: CSVEDTDTDTQYF. Here the CDR3 DNA reads TGCAGCGTTGAGGACACTGACACAGATACGCAGTATTTT.

This clonotype has ten or more counts. V usage is TRBV20-1 and J usage is TRBJ2-5; D gene unclear. V lost 3 bases, J lost 5 bases, and 10 bases lay in between. CDR1 and CDR2 (germline): DFQATT, SNEGSKA (reference sequence). The CDR3 loop spans 12 amino acids. CDR3 sequence (DNA): TGCAGTGCTAGGGATAGTCGGGAGACCCAGTACTTC. Protein: CSARDSRETQYF.